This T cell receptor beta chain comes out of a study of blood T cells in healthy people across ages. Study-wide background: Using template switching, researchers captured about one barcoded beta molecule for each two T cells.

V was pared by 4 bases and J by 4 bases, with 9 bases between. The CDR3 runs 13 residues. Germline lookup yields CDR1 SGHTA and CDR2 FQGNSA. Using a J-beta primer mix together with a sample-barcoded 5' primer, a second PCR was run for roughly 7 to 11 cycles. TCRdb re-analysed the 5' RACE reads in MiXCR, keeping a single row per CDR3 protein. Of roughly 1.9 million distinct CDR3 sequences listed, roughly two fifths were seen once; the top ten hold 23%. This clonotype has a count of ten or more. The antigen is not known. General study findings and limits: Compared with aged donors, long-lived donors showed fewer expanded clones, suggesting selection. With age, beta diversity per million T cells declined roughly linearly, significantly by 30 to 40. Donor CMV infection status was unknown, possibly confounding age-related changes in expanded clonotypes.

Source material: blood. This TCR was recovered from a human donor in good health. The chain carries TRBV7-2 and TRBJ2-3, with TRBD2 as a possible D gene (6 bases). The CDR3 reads CASSYSSADTQYF. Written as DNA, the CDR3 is TGTGCCAGCAGCTACTCTAGCGCAGATACGCAGTATTTT.